A selection of T cell receptor beta chains follows, all from one sample in a study of blood T cell repertoires in COVID-19. The assay was immunoSEQ multiplex PCR, and TCRdb's table has in-frame clones only and misses some. In the table there are 200,000 to 250,000 clones, approximately 86% of which are singletons. The sample consisted of peripheral blood. Source of these receptors: a woman over 75 with acute or convalescent COVID-19. CDR3s include the opening cysteine and the closing phenylalanine or tryptophan. A D gene is named only where the DNA matches it firmly. Some rows mark clone size as missing; the rest say once, few, many or name a class of expanded clone.

J gene | V gene | D gene | clone size | CDR3 length | CDR3 DNA | CDR3 protein
TRBJ1-3 | TRBV5-1 | . | . | 15 | TGCGCCAGCAGCTTGGCCCCAGGGGCTGGAAACACCATATATTTT | CASSLAPGAGNTIYF
TRBJ1-1 | TRBV27 | TRBD1 | . | 14 | TGTGCCAGCGGAAAACAGGGGTTGAACACTGAAGCTTTCTTT | CASGKQGLNTEAFF
TRBJ1-5 | TRBV2 | . | . | 15 | TGTGCCAGCAGTGACCGGGGGGAGGGCAATCAGCCCCAGCATTTT | CASSDRGEGNQPQHF
TRBJ1-2 | TRBV27 | TRBD1 | . | 13 | TGTGCCAGTTCCGGTCAGGGGGCGAGGGGCTACACCTTC | CASSGQGARGYTF
TRBJ1-1 | TRBV5-6 | . | . | 15 | TGTGCCAGCAGCTTGGTTTCAGGGCGGAACACTGAAGCTTTCTTT | CASSLVSGRNTEAFF
TRBJ1-6 | TRBV3-1/TRBV3-2 | TRBD1 | . | 13 | TGTGCCAGCAGCCGGGACAGGCTTTCACCCCTCCACTTT | CASSRDRLSPLHF
TRBJ2-1 | TRBV10-3 | TRBD2 | . | 14 | TGTGCCCACGCGGCGGGGGGCGATCTCAATGAGCAGTTCTTC | CAHAAGGDLNEQFF
TRBJ2-1 | TRBV7-2 | TRBD2 | . | 14 | TGTGCCAGCAGCCGGAGCGGGGGGGCCGGTGAGCAGTTCTTC | CASSRSGGAGEQFF
TRBJ1-3 | TRBV14 | . | once | 14 | TGTGCCAGCAGCAGCCGGGGGGGAGAACACACCATATATTTT | CASSSRGGEHTIYF
TRBJ1-4 | TRBV2 | . | . | 14 | TGTGCCAGCAGTGAACTGTCAACTAATGAAAAACTGTTTTTT | CASSELSTNEKLFF